This TCR beta chain was identified in a study of breast tumors, draining lymph nodes, adjacent tissues. Study conclusions and caveats: Data only fit, rather than demonstrated, lymph node origin of most tumor T cells. Compared with basal-like, luminal-like tumors shared significantly more repertoire with nontumor tissue.

This clonotype showed up many times. As yet, its antigen is unknown. The CDR3 runs to 17 residues. CDR1 LNHNV and CDR2 YYDKDF come from the germline V gene (reference sequence). With 1 base removed from V and 3 bases from J, the gap between germline ends came to 15 bases. One entry per CDR3 protein results from TCRdb running MiXCR on the multiplex PCR reads. The sample carries 55,000 to 75,000 distinct CDR3 sequences, about 40% recorded once. This sequence joins TRBV15 and TRBJ2-2; D perhaps matches TRBD2 (5 bases). The sample consisted of breast tumor tissue. The sequence was obtained from a female donor with breast cancer. Some clones in this sample may be carry-over from other donors' samples. The CDR3: CATSRGLSGSDTGELFF. The CDR3 DNA reads TGTGCCACCAGCAGAGGGCTAAGTGGGAGTGACACCGGGGAGCTGTTTTTT. Full variable domain (remainder filled in from reference TRBV15 and TRBJ2-2): DAMVIQNPRYQVTQFGKPVTLSCSQTLNHNVMYWYQQKSSQAPKLLFHYYDKDFNNEADTPDNFQSRRPNTSFCFLDIRSPGLGDTAMYLCATSRGLSGSDTGELFFGEGSRLTVL.